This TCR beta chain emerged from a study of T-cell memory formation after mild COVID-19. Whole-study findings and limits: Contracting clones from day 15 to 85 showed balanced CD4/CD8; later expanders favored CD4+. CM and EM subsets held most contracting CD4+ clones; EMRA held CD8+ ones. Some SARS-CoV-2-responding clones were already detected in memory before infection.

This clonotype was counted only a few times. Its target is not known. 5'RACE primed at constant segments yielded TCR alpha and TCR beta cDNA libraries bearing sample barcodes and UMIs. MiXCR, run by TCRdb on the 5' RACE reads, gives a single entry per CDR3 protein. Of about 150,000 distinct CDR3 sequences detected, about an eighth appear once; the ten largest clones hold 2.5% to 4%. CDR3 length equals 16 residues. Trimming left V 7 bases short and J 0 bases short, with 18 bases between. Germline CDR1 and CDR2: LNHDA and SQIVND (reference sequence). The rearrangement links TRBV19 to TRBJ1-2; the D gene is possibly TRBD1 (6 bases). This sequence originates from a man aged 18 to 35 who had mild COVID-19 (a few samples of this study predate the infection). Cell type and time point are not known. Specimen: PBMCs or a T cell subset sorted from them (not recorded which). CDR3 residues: CASKDSLAPTNYGYTF. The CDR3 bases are TGTGCCAGTAAGGACAGCCTCGCACCAACTAACTATGGCTACACCTTC.